The text below deals with one T cell receptor beta chain. A few counts support this clone. Its antigen remains undetermined. No per-base quality is available; no much larger clone lies one base away. TCRbeta CDR3 regions were amplified from genomic DNA using the immunoSEQ Assay, a bias-controlled multiplex PCR. The authors processed their data as follows. Within the assay, amplification of reference gene primers was used to estimate how many nucleated cells each sample contained. Sequence reads were collapsed and filtered to measure the absolute abundance of every unique TCRbeta CDR3 rearrangement. For each sample, productive Simpson clonality was calculated by taking the square root of Simpson's diversity index across productive rearrangements. As stored in TCRdb, this immuneACCESS dataset retains in-frame rearrangements with V and J assigned. A fraction of the clones does not appear; measured against another copy, unresolved V genes explain less than half of the discrepancy, and the remainder lacks a known reason. The V and J calls and clone size are taken from that table; D and trimming were inferred from the DNA. The sample has around 280,000 clones on record, about 82% of them singletons. The top ten clones comprise around 4% of the sample.

The CDR3, cysteine through phenylalanine, is 12 amino acids long. The entry retains the CDR3 DNA only, 36 bases that are in frame from base 1. Relative to germline, V is 10 bases shorter and J is 6 bases shorter, with 16 bases between their ends. CDR1 is given as LNHNV and CDR2 as YYDKDF, both from the germline V gene (reference sequence). This entry is derived from a study of blood T cell repertoires in COVID-19 (dated by TCRdb to 2018 to 2021). About the full investigation: The collaborator samples originated in the United States, Italy and Spain and spanned the acute and convalescent phases of COVID-19. The material from the prospective study consisted of cDNA or gDNA derived from T cells, B-cell-depleted T cells, or PBMCs. The dataset comprised deeply sampled blood TCRbeta repertoires from subjects exposed to, actively infected with, or recovered from COVID-19. The repertoires were released in a freely available public database intended as a resource for research on the immune response to SARS-CoV-2. The samples were drawn from two sources: the first 160 participants of the ongoing ImmuneRACE study, and fewer than 1,500 subjects contributed by 6 global collaborators. A de-identified subject ID, COVID-19 status, age in years and sex were almost always included in the sample metadata. Where HLA class I and class II types were available, the types were taken from metadata supplied by the sample provider, not from assay-based typing.

The collaborating institutions used their own protocols to collect whole blood in K2EDTA tubes. For TCRbeta analysis, collaborators shipped samples as frozen whole blood, isolated PBMCs, or DNA extracted from either of those sample types. Study-wide findings and limitations: How much clinical and demographic metadata was included differed by source and by participant, and the metadata was provided uncurated.

In this chain, TRBV15 is recombined with TRBJ2-7, with the D gene not clear enough to name. Sample: peripheral blood. The receptor was isolated from a woman between 45 and 65 years old with active or convalescent COVID-19. The DNA sequence is as follows: TGTGCCAGCTACCCCCTATCGAGCGAGCAGTACTTC. Its product reads: CASYPLSSEQYF.